The table lists the clone carrying this TCR beta chain with many counts. Building of the TCR beta libraries involved iRepertoire HTBI primers and Arm-PCR of CDR3 regions. TCRdb ran MiXCR on the multiplex PCR reads and lists one entry per CDR3 protein. Of 200,000 to 300,000 distinct CDR3 sequences in the sample, roughly a fifth were seen once. This entry belongs to a study of regulatory T cells in long-lasting Graves disease. Time point here: newly diagnosed GD, antithyroid drugs for less than 3 months. The TCR library was made from RNA extracted from PBMCs. Graves' disease diagnosis used American Thyroid Association guidelines. The receptor was derived from a female donor with Graves disease. The material sequenced was peripheral blood mononuclear cells (PBMCs), taken at new diagnosis, from a patient treated with antithyroid drugs.

CDR3 DNA sequence: TGTGCCAGCAGCTCCCGTGGGACTAGCGGGGGTGTAGGAGAGCAGTACTTC. As protein: CASSSRGTSGGVGEQYF. J is TRBJ2-7 and V is TRBV7-8; TRBD2 aligns across 14 bases. With 4 bases clipped from V and 7 bases from J, the junction kept 12 bases outside the gene matches. The CDR3 has 17 amino acids. CDR1 and CDR2 (germline): SGHVS, FQNEAQ.